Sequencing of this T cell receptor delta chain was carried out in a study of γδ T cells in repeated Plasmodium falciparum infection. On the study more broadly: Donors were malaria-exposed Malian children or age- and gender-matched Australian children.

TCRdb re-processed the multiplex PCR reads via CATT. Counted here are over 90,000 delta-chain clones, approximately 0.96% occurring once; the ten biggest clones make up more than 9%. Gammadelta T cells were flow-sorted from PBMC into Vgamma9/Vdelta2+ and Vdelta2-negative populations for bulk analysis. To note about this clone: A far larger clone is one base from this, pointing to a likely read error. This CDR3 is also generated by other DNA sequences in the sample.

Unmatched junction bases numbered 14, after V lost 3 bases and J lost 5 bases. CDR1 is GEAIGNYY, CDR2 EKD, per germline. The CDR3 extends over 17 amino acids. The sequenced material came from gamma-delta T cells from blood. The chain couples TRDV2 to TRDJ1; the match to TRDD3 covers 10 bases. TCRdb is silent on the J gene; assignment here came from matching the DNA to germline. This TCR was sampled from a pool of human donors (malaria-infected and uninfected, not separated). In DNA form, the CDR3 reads TGTGCCTGTGACGGCTTACTGGGGGATGAATTAGCTGATAAACTCATCTTT. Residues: CACDGLLGDELADKLIF.